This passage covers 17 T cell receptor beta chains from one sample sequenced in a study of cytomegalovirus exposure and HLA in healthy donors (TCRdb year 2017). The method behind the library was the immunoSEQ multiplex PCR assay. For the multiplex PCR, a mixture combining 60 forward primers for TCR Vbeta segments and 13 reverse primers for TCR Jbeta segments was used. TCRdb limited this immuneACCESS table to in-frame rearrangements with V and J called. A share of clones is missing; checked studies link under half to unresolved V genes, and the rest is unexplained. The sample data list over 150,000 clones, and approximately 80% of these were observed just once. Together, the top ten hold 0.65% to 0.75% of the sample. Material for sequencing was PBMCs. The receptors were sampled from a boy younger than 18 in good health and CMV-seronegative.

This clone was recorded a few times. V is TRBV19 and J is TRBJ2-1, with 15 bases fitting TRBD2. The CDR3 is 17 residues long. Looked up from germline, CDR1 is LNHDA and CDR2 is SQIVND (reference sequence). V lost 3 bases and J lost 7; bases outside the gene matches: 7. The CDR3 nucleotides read TGTGCCAGTAGTATTCGGACTAGCGGGGGGGTAGCGAATGAGCAGTTCTTC. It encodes CASSIRTSGGVANEQFF.

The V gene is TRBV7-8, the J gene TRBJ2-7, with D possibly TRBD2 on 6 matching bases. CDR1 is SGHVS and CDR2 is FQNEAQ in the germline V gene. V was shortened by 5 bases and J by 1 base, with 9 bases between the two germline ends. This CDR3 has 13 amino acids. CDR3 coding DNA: TGTGCCAGCAGCAAGACTAGTTCCTACGAGCAGTACTTC. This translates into CASSKTSSYEQYF.

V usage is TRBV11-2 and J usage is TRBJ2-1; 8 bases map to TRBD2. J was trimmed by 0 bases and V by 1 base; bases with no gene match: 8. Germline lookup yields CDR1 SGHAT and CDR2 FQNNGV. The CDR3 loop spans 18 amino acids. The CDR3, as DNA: TGTGCCAGCAGCTTAGGGGGCGGGAGGTCAAGCTCCTACAATGAGCAGTTCTTC. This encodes CASSLGGGRSSSYNEQFF. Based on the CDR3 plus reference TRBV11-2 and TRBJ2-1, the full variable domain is EAGVAQSPRYKIIEKRQSVAFWCNPISGHATLYWYQQILGQGPKLLIQFQNNGVVDDSQLPKDRFSAERLKGVDSTLKIQPAKLEDSAVYLCASSLGGGRSSSYNEQFFGPGTRLTVL.

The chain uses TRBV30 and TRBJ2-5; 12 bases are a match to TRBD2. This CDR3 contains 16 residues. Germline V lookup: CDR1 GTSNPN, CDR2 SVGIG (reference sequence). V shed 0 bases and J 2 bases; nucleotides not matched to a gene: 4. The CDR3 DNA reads TGTGCCTGGAGTGTACCGACTAGCGGGGGTCAAGAGACCCAGTACTTC. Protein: CAWSVPTSGGQETQYF.

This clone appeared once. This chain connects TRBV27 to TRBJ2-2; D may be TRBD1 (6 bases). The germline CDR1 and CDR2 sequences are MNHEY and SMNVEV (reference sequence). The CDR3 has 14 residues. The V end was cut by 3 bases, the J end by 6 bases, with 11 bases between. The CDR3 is CASSLGRGAGELFF. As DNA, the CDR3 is TGTGCCAGCAGTTTGGGCAGGGGAGCCGGGGAGCTGTTTTTT.

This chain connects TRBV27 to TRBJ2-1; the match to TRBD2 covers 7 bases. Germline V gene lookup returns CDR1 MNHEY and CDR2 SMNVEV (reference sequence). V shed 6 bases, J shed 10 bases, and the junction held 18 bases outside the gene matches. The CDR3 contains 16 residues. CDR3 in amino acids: CASSPPLRLARAEQFF. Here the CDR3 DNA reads TGTGCCAGCAGCCCCCCTTTACGACTAGCCAGGGCAGAGCAGTTCTTC.

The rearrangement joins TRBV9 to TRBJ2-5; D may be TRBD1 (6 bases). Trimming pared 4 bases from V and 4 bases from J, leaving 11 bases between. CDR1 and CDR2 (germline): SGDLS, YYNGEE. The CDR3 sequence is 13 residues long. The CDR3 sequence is CASSTLRGETQYF. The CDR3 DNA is TGTGCCAGCAGCACCCTCAGGGGAGAGACCCAGTACTTC.

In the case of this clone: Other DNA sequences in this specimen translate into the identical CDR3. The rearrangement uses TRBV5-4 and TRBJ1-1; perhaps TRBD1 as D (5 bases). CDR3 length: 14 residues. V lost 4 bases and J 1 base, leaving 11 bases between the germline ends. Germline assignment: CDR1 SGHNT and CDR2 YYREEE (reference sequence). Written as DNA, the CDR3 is TGTGCCAGCAGCCCAACCCAGGGGAACACTGAAGCTTTCTTT. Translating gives CASSPTQGNTEAFF.

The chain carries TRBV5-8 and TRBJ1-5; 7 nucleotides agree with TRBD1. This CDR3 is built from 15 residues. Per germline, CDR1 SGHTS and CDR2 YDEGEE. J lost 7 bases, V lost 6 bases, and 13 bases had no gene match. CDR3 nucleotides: TGTGCCAGCACTCGTCTAGACAGGGTTGGCCAGCCCCAGCATTTT. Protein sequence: CASTRLDRVGQPQHF.

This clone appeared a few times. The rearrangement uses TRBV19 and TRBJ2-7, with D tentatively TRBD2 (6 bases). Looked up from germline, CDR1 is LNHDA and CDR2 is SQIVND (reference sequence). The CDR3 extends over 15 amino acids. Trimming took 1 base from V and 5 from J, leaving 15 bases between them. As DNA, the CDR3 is TGTGCCAGTAGTATAGGGGGTACGGGGGACCACGAGCAGTACTTC. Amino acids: CASSIGGTGDHEQYF.

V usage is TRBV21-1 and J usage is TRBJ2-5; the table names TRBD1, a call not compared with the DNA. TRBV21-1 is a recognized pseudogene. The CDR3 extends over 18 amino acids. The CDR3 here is CASSKRGRQMGVGETQYF. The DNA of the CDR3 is TGTGCCAGCAGCAAACGTGGCCGGCAGATGGGCGTGGGAGAGACCCAGTACTTC.

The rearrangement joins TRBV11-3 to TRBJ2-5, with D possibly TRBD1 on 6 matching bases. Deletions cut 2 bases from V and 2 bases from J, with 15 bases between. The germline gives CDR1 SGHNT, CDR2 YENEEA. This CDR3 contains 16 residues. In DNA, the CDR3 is TGTGCCAGCAGCTTAAGGGGGAGCCCCTATCAAGAGACCCAGTACTTC. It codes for CASSLRGSPYQETQYF.

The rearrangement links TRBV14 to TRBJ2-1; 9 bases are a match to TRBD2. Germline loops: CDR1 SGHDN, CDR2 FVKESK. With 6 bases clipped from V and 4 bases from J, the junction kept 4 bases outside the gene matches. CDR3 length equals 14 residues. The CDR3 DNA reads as TGTGCCAGCAGGGCTAGCGGGGCTTACAATGAGCAGTTCTTC. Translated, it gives CASRASGAYNEQFF.

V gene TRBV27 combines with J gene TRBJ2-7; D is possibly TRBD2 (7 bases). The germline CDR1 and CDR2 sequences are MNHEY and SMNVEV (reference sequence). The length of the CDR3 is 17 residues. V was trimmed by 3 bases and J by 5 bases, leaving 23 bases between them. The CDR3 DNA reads TGTGCCAGCAGTTTGATACCTACAGTCGGGGGGCCCCACGAGCAGTACTTC. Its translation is CASSLIPTVGGPHEQYF.

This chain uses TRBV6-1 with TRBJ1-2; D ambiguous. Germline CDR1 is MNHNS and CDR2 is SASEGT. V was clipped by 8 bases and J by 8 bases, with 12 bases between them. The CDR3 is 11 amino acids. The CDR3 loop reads CASERARGYTF. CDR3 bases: TGTGCCAGCGAGAGGGCGCGGGGCTACACCTTC.

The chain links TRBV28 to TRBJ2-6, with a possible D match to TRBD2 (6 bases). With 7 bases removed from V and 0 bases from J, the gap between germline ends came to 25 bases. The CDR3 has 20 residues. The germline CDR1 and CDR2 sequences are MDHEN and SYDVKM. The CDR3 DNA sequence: TGTGCCAGCACTGCCACCTGGGGGGTCGCCGGAGTCTCTGGGGCCAACGTCCTGACTTTC. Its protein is CASTATWGVAGVSGANVLTF.

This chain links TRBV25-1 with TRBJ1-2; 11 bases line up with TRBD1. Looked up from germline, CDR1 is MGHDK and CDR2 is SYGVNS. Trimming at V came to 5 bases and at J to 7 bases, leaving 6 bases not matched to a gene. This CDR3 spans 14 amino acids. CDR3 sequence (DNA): TGTGCCAGCAGTCGCCGGGACAGGGGGAGTGGCTACACCTTC. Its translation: CASSRRDRGSGYTF.